These T cell receptor beta chains were read from a single sample in a study of blood T cell repertoires in COVID-19. TCRdb keeps only in-frame clones here, not all; method: immunoSEQ multiplex PCR. Seen here are some 300,000 clones, under 90% observed once, and the top ten hold under 3%. The material sequenced was PBMCs or T cells enriched from blood (not recorded which). The receptors here all came from a woman aged 45 to 65 who had been exposed to COVID-19. Each CDR3 is given with its conserved first and last residue. A D gene is named only where the DNA matches it firmly. Size is omitted from some rows. Given values are once, few, many or a class for expanded clones.

v_call	d_call	clone_size	j_call	cdr3_aa	cdr3_nt
TRBV7-9	NA	once	TRBJ2-3	CASSHTGPDASTDTQYF	TGTGCCAGCAGCCATACAGGCCCGGACGCCAGCACAGATACGCAGTATTTT
TRBV19	TRBD2	NA	TRBJ2-3	CASSKSGTSGGAADTQYF	TGTGCCAGTAGTAAATCCGGGACTAGCGGGGGGGCAGCAGATACGCAGTATTTT
TRBV2	NA	NA	TRBJ2-2	CATLGGAPGELFF	TGTGCCACACTTGGGGGCGCCCCCGGGGAGCTGTTTTTT
TRBV5-1	TRBD1	NA	TRBJ2-2	CASSTTDRARELFF	TGCGCCAGCAGCACCACCGACAGGGCGAGGGAGCTGTTTTTT
TRBV3-1/TRBV3-2	TRBD2	NA	TRBJ2-5	CASSHGLAGGRLETQYF	TGTGCCAGCAGCCATGGACTAGCGGGGGGCAGACTGGAGACCCAGTACTTC
TRBV19	TRBD2	NA	TRBJ2-1	CASSEVAGVYNEQFF	TGTGCCAGTAGCGAAGTAGCGGGAGTTTACAATGAGCAGTTCTTC
TRBV19	TRBD2	NA	TRBJ2-1	CASSIGLASYNEQFF	TGTGCCAGTAGTATAGGACTAGCCTCCTACAATGAGCAGTTCTTC
TRBV28	TRBD1	NA	TRBJ1-1	CASSSTDRVRYTEAFF	TGTGCCAGCAGTTCTACAGACAGGGTGAGGTACACTGAAGCTTTCTTT
TRBV5-4	TRBD2	NA	TRBJ2-3	CASRYSGGAINTQYF	TGTGCCAGCAGGTATAGCGGGGGGGCCATAAATACGCAGTATTTT
TRBV2	TRBD1	NA	TRBJ1-2	CASREGQGGGYTF	TGTGCCAGCAGGGAGGGACAGGGCGGCGGCTACACCTTC
TRBV5-1	NA	NA	TRBJ1-3	CASSSGSSGNTIYF	TGCGCCAGCAGTTCAGGTTCCTCTGGAAACACCATATATTTT
TRBV4-1	TRBD1	NA	TRBJ1-3	CASSQPVIGQGWGNTIYF	TGCGCCAGCAGCCAACCCGTTATCGGACAGGGCTGGGGAAACACCATATATTTT
TRBV5-5	NA	NA	TRBJ1-3	CASSLALSLSGNTIYF	TGTGCCAGCAGCCTGGCCCTTTCACTCTCTGGAAACACCATATATTTT
TRBV5-8	NA	NA	TRBJ2-7	CASSLRGGNEQYF	TGTGCCAGCAGCTTGCGGGGAGGTAACGAGCAGTACTTC
TRBV19	TRBD1	NA	TRBJ2-7	CASSKTGTVTYEQYF	TGTGCCAGTAGTAAAACCGGGACAGTCACCTACGAGCAGTACTTC